This is a list of T cell receptor beta chains from one sample in a study of blood T cell repertoires in COVID-19. Method: immunoSEQ multiplex PCR; TCRdb's copy keeps in-frame clones and lacks some. The sample records around 230,000 clones, about 87% being singletons. Sequencing was done on a sample of PBMCs or T cells enriched from blood (not recorded which). The source of these receptors is a woman aged 25 to 45 who had recovered from COVID-19. Each CDR3 is given with its conserved first and last residue. A D gene is named only where the DNA matches it firmly. A clone size is listed for some rows: how often the clone was seen (once, few, many), or a class if it is expanded.

V	D	size	J	length	DNA	CDR3
TRBV5-4	TRBD1	NA	TRBJ1-2	15	TGTGCCAGCAGCTTGGCCGGGACAGTCGCCTATGGCTACACCTTC	CASSLAGTVAYGYTF
TRBV5-5	TRBD1	NA	TRBJ1-6	14	TGTGCCAGCAGCTTGGAGGGGGCGAGGTCACCCCTCCACTTT	CASSLEGARSPLHF
TRBV3-1/TRBV3-2	TRBD1	once	TRBJ2-5	13	TGTGCCAGCAGCGACAGGGTCCAAGAGACCCAGTACTTC	CASSDRVQETQYF
TRBV18	TRBD1	NA	TRBJ1-6	14	TGTGCCAGCTCACAGGGGGCTGGGAATTCACCCCTCCACTTT	CASSQGAGNSPLHF
TRBV3-1/TRBV3-2	NA	NA	TRBJ1-5	15	TGTGCCAGCAGCCAAGACATCACAGAGGGTCAGCCCCAGCATTTT	CASSQDITEGQPQHF
TRBV9	NA	NA	TRBJ1-2	13	TGTGCCAGCAGCGTAGATTCCAAATATGGCTACACCTTC	CASSVDSKYGYTF
TRBV28	NA	NA	TRBJ1-2	13	TGTGCCAGCAGTTTAGTGACAGTCTATGGCTACACCTTC	CASSLVTVYGYTF
TRBV5-4	TRBD1	NA	TRBJ1-4	15	TGTGCCAGCAGCGTTGACAGGGAACCTAATGAAAAACTGTTTTTT	CASSVDREPNEKLFF
TRBV21-1	NA	NA	TRBJ2-3	15	TGTGCCAGCAGCAAAGGACTAACCCTCAGAGATACGCAGTATTTT	CASSKGLTLRDTQYF
TRBV5-6	NA	NA	TRBJ2-5	12	TGTGCCAGCAGCTGGCTAGAGGAGACCCAGTACTTC	CASSWLEETQYF
TRBV3-1/TRBV3-2	NA	NA	TRBJ2-1	15	TGTGCCAGCAACTTGAGGGGGGGAGGCTACAATGAGCAGTTCTTC	CASNLRGGGYNEQFF
TRBV11-3	TRBD2	few	TRBJ2-3	16	TGTGCCAGCAGCGCCGGGACTAGCGGACGCACAGATACGCAGTATTTT	CASSAGTSGRTDTQYF
TRBV19	TRBD1	NA	TRBJ1-1	14	TGTGCCAGTATCCGGACAGGGACGGCCACTGAAGCTTTCTTT	CASIRTGTATEAFF
TRBV7-3	NA	NA	TRBJ1-2	12	TGTGCCAGCAGCTTAACATTTAGCGGCTACACCTTC	CASSLTFSGYTF
TRBV19	NA	NA	TRBJ1-4	14	TGTGCCAGTAGTATTGGGGCGGCTAATGAAAAACTGTTTTTT	CASSIGAANEKLFF
TRBV19	TRBD1	NA	TRBJ2-7	14	TGTGCCAGTAGCGCGGGACAGGGAGATTACGAGCAGTACTTC	CASSAGQGDYEQYF
TRBV7-8	TRBD2	NA	TRBJ2-5	15	TGTGCCAGCAGCCTTCGGGGGGGCGGGCAAGAGACCCAGTACTTC	CASSLRGGGQETQYF
TRBV6-5	TRBD1	NA	TRBJ2-7	13	TGTGCCAGCGGAAGGGACAGGAGATACGAGCAGTACTTC	CASGRDRRYEQYF
TRBV27	NA	NA	TRBJ2-1	14	TGTGCCAGCAGTTTGATACACTCCTACAATGAGCAGTTCTTC	CASSLIHSYNEQFF
TRBV6-1	TRBD2	NA	TRBJ2-2	17	TGTGCCAGCAGTGAATCGGGGGGGCCCCCGAACACCGGGGAGCTGTTTTTT	CASSESGGPPNTGELFF
TRBV20-1	TRBD1	NA	TRBJ1-2	11	TGCAGTGCTCCACAGGGGTATGGCTACACCTTC	CSAPQGYGYTF
TRBV6-5	NA	NA	TRBJ1-5	14	TGTGCCAGCAGTAGGGGCAGGGTATCTCAGCCCCAGCATTTT	CASSRGRVSQPQHF
TRBV7-6	TRBD1	NA	TRBJ2-5	16	TGTGCCAGCAGCTTGGGCCGACAGGGGGCCCAAGTGGCCCAGTACTTC	CASSLGRQGAQVAQYF
TRBV7-2	TRBD1	NA	TRBJ1-1	16	TGTGCCAGCAGTTCCCCAAACATTGACAGGGGAAAGGGGGCTTTCTTT	CASSSPNIDRGKGAFF
TRBV12-3/TRBV12-4	NA	NA	TRBJ1-2	12	TGTGCCAGCAGTCCATACAGGGTTGGCTACACCTTC	CASSPYRVGYTF
TRBV7-9	NA	few	TRBJ1-3	15	TGTGCCAGCAGCTTATCCGGGTTCTCTGGAAACACCATATATTTT	CASSLSGFSGNTIYF
TRBV7-8	TRBD2	NA	TRBJ2-2	17	TGTGCCAGCAGCTCCCACGCGGGGGGGGAGAACACCGGGGAGCTGTTTTTT	CASSSHAGGENTGELFF
TRBV3-1/TRBV3-2	NA	NA	TRBJ1-2	14	TGTGCCAGCAGCCAACAGGCACATGACTATGGCTACACCTTC	CASSQQAHDYGYTF